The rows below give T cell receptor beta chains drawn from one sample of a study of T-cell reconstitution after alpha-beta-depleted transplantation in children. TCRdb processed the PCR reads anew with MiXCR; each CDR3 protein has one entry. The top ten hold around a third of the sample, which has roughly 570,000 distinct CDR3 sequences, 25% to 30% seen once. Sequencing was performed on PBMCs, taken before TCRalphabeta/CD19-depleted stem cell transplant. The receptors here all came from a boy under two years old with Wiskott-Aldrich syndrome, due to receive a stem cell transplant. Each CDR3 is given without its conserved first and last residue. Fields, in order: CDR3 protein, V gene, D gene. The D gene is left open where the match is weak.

cdr3_aa: ASSLPGDSNEKLF
v_call: TRBV28
d_call: -

cdr3_aa: ASSFRFDQPQH
v_call: TRBV12-3/TRBV12-4
d_call: -

cdr3_aa: ASSQGQGRETQY
v_call: TRBV7-9
d_call: TRBD1

cdr3_aa: ASSVAASGTDTQY
v_call: TRBV9
d_call: TRBD2

cdr3_aa: ASSLRPAGGGTDTQY
v_call: TRBV7-3
d_call: TRBD2

cdr3_aa: ASSLVSSGVYNEQF
v_call: TRBV7-2
d_call: TRBD2

cdr3_aa: SVGTAQETQY
v_call: TRBV20-1
d_call: -

cdr3_aa: ASSPHLGQLNTEAF
v_call: TRBV7-9
d_call: TRBD1

cdr3_aa: ASSLVPSGRRTYEQY
v_call: TRBV11-2
d_call: TRBD2

cdr3_aa: ASSNQGTGELF
v_call: TRBV12-3/TRBV12-4
d_call: -

cdr3_aa: ASSPVGGEPYNEQF
v_call: TRBV9
d_call: -

cdr3_aa: ASSLMGGGFHGYT
v_call: TRBV12-3/TRBV12-4
d_call: -

cdr3_aa: ASSFGATLSHTDTQY
v_call: TRBV7-6
d_call: -

cdr3_aa: ATSDFQRGTGYNEQF
v_call: TRBV24-1
d_call: TRBD1

cdr3_aa: ASSQTGTSGSSEQF
v_call: TRBV4-1
d_call: TRBD2

cdr3_aa: ASSYIPSGRLEQF
v_call: TRBV6-2/TRBV6-3
d_call: TRBD2

cdr3_aa: ASSFGMGAYNEQF
v_call: TRBV5-1
d_call: -

cdr3_aa: ASSWGLAGETGELF
v_call: TRBV7-8
d_call: TRBD2

cdr3_aa: SRGLAGGLTDTQY
v_call: TRBV20-1
d_call: TRBD2

cdr3_aa: ASSSRDRAFWPQH
v_call: TRBV21-1
d_call: -

cdr3_aa: ATAFITKGLSNQPQH
v_call: TRBV24-1
d_call: -

cdr3_aa: ASSASGRFNEQY
v_call: TRBV12-3/TRBV12-4
d_call: TRBD2

cdr3_aa: ASMRSSNTGELF
v_call: TRBV27
d_call: -

cdr3_aa: SARGQAYSGNTIY
v_call: TRBV20-1
d_call: TRBD1

cdr3_aa: AISESEGSGETQY
v_call: TRBV10-3
d_call: -

cdr3_aa: ATSRDQKSRGVYNEQF
v_call: TRBV15
d_call: -

cdr3_aa: ASSVGQVQETQY
v_call: TRBV9
d_call: TRBD1

cdr3_aa: ASSYTGTPNTEAF
v_call: TRBV7-9
d_call: -

cdr3_aa: ASSFAGADTQY
v_call: TRBV5-1
d_call: TRBD2

cdr3_aa: ASSFGTFTDTQY
v_call: TRBV5-1
d_call: -

cdr3_aa: ASRGLAASNEQF
v_call: TRBV10-2
d_call: TRBD2

cdr3_aa: ASSSGGFPFYEQY
v_call: TRBV10-2
d_call: TRBD1

cdr3_aa: ASSLSSGAGETQY
v_call: TRBV7-3
d_call: -

cdr3_aa: ASSFREDNEQY
v_call: TRBV28
d_call: -

cdr3_aa: ASSYSASGYTGELF
v_call: TRBV6-5
d_call: TRBD2

cdr3_aa: ASSLGGQANTEAF
v_call: TRBV5-8
d_call: TRBD1

cdr3_aa: ASSLVGSEAF
v_call: TRBV5-1
d_call: -

cdr3_aa: SASKGLNYGYT
v_call: TRBV20-1
d_call: -

cdr3_aa: ASSFVVGSGNTIY
v_call: TRBV12-3/TRBV12-4
d_call: -

cdr3_aa: ASSPTTQETGYT
v_call: TRBV5-1
d_call: -

cdr3_aa: SAIPVSAGGWEETQY
v_call: TRBV20-1
d_call: TRBD2

cdr3_aa: AISESWRKSPADTQY
v_call: TRBV10-3
d_call: -

cdr3_aa: ASSLESETQY
v_call: TRBV5-1
d_call: -

cdr3_aa: ASSQDDPSGRASNEQF
v_call: TRBV3-1
d_call: TRBD2

cdr3_aa: AWTPTGIYEQY
v_call: TRBV30
d_call: TRBD1

cdr3_aa: AISGYLYNEQF
v_call: TRBV10-3
d_call: -

cdr3_aa: ASSLGWAFHSNQPQH
v_call: TRBV12-3/TRBV12-4
d_call: -

cdr3_aa: ASSLAVMGTGELF
v_call: TRBV14
d_call: -

cdr3_aa: ATSGPSGKSYEQY
v_call: TRBV15
d_call: TRBD2

cdr3_aa: ASSPASLNTDTQY
v_call: TRBV7-9
d_call: -

cdr3_aa: ASSLGGGDGSYTQY
v_call: TRBV5-5
d_call: -

cdr3_aa: ASGGGGIHSPLH
v_call: TRBV5-1
d_call: -

cdr3_aa: ASSFGGGARNQPQH
v_call: TRBV5-6
d_call: -

cdr3_aa: ASSQAMATRDRVGKLF
v_call: TRBV4-1
d_call: TRBD1

cdr3_aa: ASNTGQYNSPLH
v_call: TRBV25-1
d_call: TRBD1

cdr3_aa: ASSQLAGGWAYNEQF
v_call: TRBV27
d_call: TRBD2

cdr3_aa: ASSSKMNTEAF
v_call: TRBV7-8
d_call: -

cdr3_aa: ASSLVAVGGQY
v_call: TRBV7-6
d_call: -

cdr3_aa: ASSLDPSGSYNEQF
v_call: TRBV5-1
d_call: TRBD2